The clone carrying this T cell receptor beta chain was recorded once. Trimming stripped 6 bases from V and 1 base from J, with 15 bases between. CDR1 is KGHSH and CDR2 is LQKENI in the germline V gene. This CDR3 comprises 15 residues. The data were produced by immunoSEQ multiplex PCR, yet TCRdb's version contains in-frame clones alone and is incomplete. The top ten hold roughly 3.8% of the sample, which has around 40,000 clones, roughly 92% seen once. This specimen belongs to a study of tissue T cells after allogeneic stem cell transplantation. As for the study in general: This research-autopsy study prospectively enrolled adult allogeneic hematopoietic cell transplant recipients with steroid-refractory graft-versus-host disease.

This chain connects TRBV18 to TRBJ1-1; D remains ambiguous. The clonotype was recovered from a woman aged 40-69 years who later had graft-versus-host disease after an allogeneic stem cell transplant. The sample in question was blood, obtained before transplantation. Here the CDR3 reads CASSGRQAENTEAFF. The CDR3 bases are TGTGCCAGCTCCGGACGGCAGGCGGAGAACACTGAAGCTTTCTTT. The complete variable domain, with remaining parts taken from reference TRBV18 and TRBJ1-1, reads NAGVMQNPRHLVRRRGQEARLRCSPMKGHSHVYWYRQLPEEGLKFMVYLQKENIIDESGMPKERFSAEFPKEGPSILRIQQVVRGDSAAYFCASSGRQAENTEAFFGQGTRLTVV.